The 9 T cell receptor beta chains listed next were all sequenced from one sample in a study of cytomegalovirus exposure and HLA in healthy donors. 13 Jbeta primers and 60 Vbeta primers were used for the PCR. Clones were sequenced by immunoSEQ multiplex PCR, and TCRdb holds only the in-frame ones, with some missing. Seen in this sample are around 80,000 clones; the ten most common clones hold roughly 0.89%. Sequencing used PBMCs. These receptor sequences come from a boy younger than 18 in good health and CMV-seronegative.

The rearrangement links TRBV28 to TRBJ1-2, with TRBD1 matching 9 bases. Trimming took 5 bases from V and 0 from J; bases not matched to a gene: 7. CDR1 and CDR2 (germline): MDHEN, SYDVKM. The CDR3 has 16 amino acids. The DNA for the CDR3 is TGTGCCAGCAGTGAAACAGGGGGCGCCCCTAACTATGGCTACACCTTC. It translates to CASSETGGAPNYGYTF.

The CDR3 region is CASSRSETAAYGYTF. In DNA form, the CDR3 reads TGTGCCAGCAGCAGGTCTGAGACAGCTGCCTATGGCTACACCTTC. V and J are TRBV6-1 and TRBJ1-2, with D perhaps matching TRBD1 (5 bases). The V gene's germline CDR1 is MNHNS and CDR2 SASEGT. This CDR3 is built from 15 residues. The V and J ends lost 6 bases and 4 bases respectively, with 18 bases between them.

The gene calls are TRBV5-1 and TRBJ1-2; 9 positions agree with TRBD1. J gave up 1 base and V 4 bases, and 11 bases lay outside the gene matches. The CDR3 covers 17 residues. CDR1 is SGHRS, CDR2 YFSETQ, per germline. The CDR3 DNA is TGCGCCAGCAGCCCAGGGGGGACAGGGCCGCATAACTATGGCTACACCTTC. This encodes CASSPGGTGPHNYGYTF.

The chain employs TRBV6-5 and TRBJ1-4, with D possibly TRBD1 on 6 matching bases. Trimming pared 6 bases from V and 7 bases from J, leaving 18 bases between. The CDR3 consists of 15 residues. Germline V lookup: CDR1 MNHEY, CDR2 SVGAGI. The CDR3 DNA sequence: TGTGCCAGCAGGCCCGCGTTCGGGGGGGCTGAAAAACTGTTTTTT. Its translation: CASRPAFGGAEKLFF.

This sequence joins TRBV7-2 and TRBJ1-5; no clear D. The CDR3 contains 15 residues. Germline loops: CDR1 SGHTA, CDR2 FQGNSA. V shed 1 base and J shed 5 bases, with 12 bases lying between them. CDR3 in amino acids: CASSLEEGRDQPQHF. The DNA of the CDR3 is TGTGCCAGCAGCTTAGAAGAGGGCCGGGATCAGCCCCAGCATTTT.

V is TRBV2 and J is TRBJ2-7; the match to TRBD1 covers 7 bases. The trim removed 10 bases at V and 3 bases at J, leaving 12 bases unmatched. The CDR3 contains 14 residues. Germline V gene lookup returns CDR1 SNHLY and CDR2 FYNNEI. The CDR3 reads CATNAGTADYEQYF. As DNA, the CDR3 is TGTGCCACCAATGCCGGGACAGCAGACTACGAGCAGTACTTC.

The V gene is TRBV4-2, the J gene TRBJ1-1; TRBD1 matches at 7 bases. The ends lost 5 bases at V and 3 bases at J; junction bases unmatched: 9. This CDR3 region has 15 residues. Germline V gene lookup returns CDR1 LGHNA and CDR2 YNFKEQ. CDR3: CASSLWKGADTEAFF. The CDR3 DNA reads as TGTGCCAGCAGCTTGTGGAAGGGGGCAGACACTGAAGCTTTCTTT.

The V call is TRBV7-9, the J call TRBJ1-5; D uncertain. The CDR3 is made up of 12 amino acids. The germline CDR1 and CDR2 sequences are SEHNR and FQNEAQ (reference sequence). V was trimmed by 5 bases and J by 2 bases, leaving 4 bases between them. The CDR3 DNA sequence: TGTGCCAGCAGCCCGGGCAATCAGCCCCAGCATTTT. Protein product: CASSPGNQPQHF.

V usage is TRBV30 and J usage is TRBJ2-7; 8 bases line up with TRBD2. Germline V gives CDR1 GTSNPN, CDR2 SVGIG (reference sequence). The CDR3 has 14 amino acids. Trimming cost V 6 bases and J 6 bases; bases outside gene matches: 13. CDR3 in DNA: TGTGCCTGCACCCCCAGCGGGAGTGGTCCCGAGCAGTACTTC. Protein: CACTPSGSGPEQYF.